Below, 12 T cell receptor beta chains from the same sample are listed, as sequenced in a study of blood T cell repertoires in COVID-19. TCRdb keeps only in-frame clones here, not all; method: immunoSEQ multiplex PCR. The table includes about 220,000 clones, approximately 92% detected once. Material for sequencing was PBMCs or T cells enriched from blood (not recorded which). All receptors derive from a woman aged 18-29 years in a cohort exposed to, infected with or recovered from COVID-19 (not recorded which).

This chain joins TRBV4-1 and TRBJ1-6; TRBD1 is a possible D gene (5 bases). The V end was cut by 8 bases, the J end by 4 bases, with 18 bases between. From germline, CDR1 is MGHRA and CDR2 YSYEKL. The CDR3 runs 16 residues. The CDR3 DNA reads TGCGCCAGCCACCACATGGGGCGCGAATATAATTCACCCCTCCACTTT. As protein: CASHHMGREYNSPLHF.

The chain links TRBV24-1 to TRBJ2-7; 8 bases align to TRBD2. Unmatched junction bases numbered 10, after V lost 4 bases and J lost 3 bases. In germline, CDR1 is KGHDR, CDR2 SFDVKD. The CDR3 is 16 residues long. The CDR3 sequence: CATSDPSGGHDYEQYF. CDR3 bases: TGTGCCACCAGTGACCCCAGCGGGGGCCACGACTACGAGCAGTACTTC.

The rearrangement links TRBV7-3 to TRBJ2-1; tentative D call: TRBD2 (7 bases). Trimming pared 5 bases from V and 5 bases from J, leaving 19 bases between. Germline CDR1 and CDR2: SGHTA and FQGTGA. CDR3 length: 16 residues. The CDR3 DNA reads TGTGCCAGCAGCCGTGTAGGGGGGGCCTCGAACAATGAGCAGTTCTTC. Its protein product is CASSRVGGASNNEQFF.

This chain connects TRBV7-8 to TRBJ2-7, with 12 bases lining up with TRBD1. Germline CDR1 reads SGHVS; CDR2 reads FQNEAQ. With 5 bases clipped from V and 6 bases from J, the junction kept 5 bases outside the gene matches. The CDR3 is made up of 14 amino acids. CDR3 residues: CASSDWDRGPEQYF. DNA for the CDR3: TGTGCCAGCAGCGACTGGGACAGGGGGCCCGAGCAGTACTTC. Together with reference TRBV7-8 and TRBJ2-7, the CDR3 gives the full variable domain: GAGVSQSPRYKVAKRGQDVALRCDPISGHVSLFWYQQALGQGPEFLTYFQNEAQLDKSGLPSDRFFAERPEGSVSTLKIQRTQQEDSAVYLCASSDWDRGPEQYFGPGTRLTVT.

This sequence joins TRBV7-8 and TRBJ1-2; D unresolved. Germline-derived CDR1 and CDR2 are SGHVS and FQNEAQ. Trimming shortened V by 1 base and J by 3 bases, and 6 bases separated the two germline ends. This CDR3 has 13 amino acids. In DNA form, the CDR3 reads TGTGCCAGCAGCTTAGTTGAGGACTATGGCTACACCTTC. This encodes CASSLVEDYGYTF.

This rearrangement joins TRBV18 to TRBJ2-1; 8 positions match TRBD1. Germline V CDR1 and CDR2: KGHSH, LQKENI. CDR3 length equals 15 residues. J was trimmed by 4 bases and V by 5 bases; bases with no gene match: 7. The CDR3 spells CASSADRGSYNEQFF. DNA of the CDR3: TGTGCCAGCTCAGCCGACAGGGGTTCTTACAATGAGCAGTTCTTC.

The chain uses TRBV6-5 and TRBJ1-1, with 7 bases aligning to TRBD1. This CDR3 region has 14 residues. Germline V gives CDR1 MNHEY, CDR2 SVGAGI. Germline trimming cut 5 bases from V and 0 bases from J; bases unmatched to any gene: 3. CDR3 in amino acids: CASSPGQMNTEAFF. The CDR3 nucleotides are TGTGCCAGCAGTCCGGGACAGATGAACACTGAAGCTTTCTTT.

V is TRBV14 and J is TRBJ2-7, with TRBD2 matching over 8 bases. The CDR3 spans 15 residues. CDR1 SGHDN and CDR2 FVKESK come from the germline V gene. V lost 2 bases and J lost 6; bases outside the gene matches: 9. CDR3 protein: CASSQRNQRETEQYF. CDR3 DNA: TGTGCCAGCAGCCAACGGAACCAGCGGGAGACCGAGCAGTACTTC.

This chain connects TRBV6-5 to TRBJ1-4; D remains ambiguous. The CDR3 runs to 16 residues. CDR1 is MNHEY and CDR2 is SVGAGI in the germline V gene. V was shortened by 4 bases and J by 0 bases, with 12 bases between the two germline ends. For the CDR3, the DNA is TGTGCCAGCAGTTCCACTAGAGCTGCAACTAATGAAAAACTGTTTTTT. Translation gives CASSSTRAATNEKLFF.

V is TRBV18 and J is TRBJ2-5; D not certain. The CDR3 extends over 13 amino acids. Looked up from germline, CDR1 is KGHSH and CDR2 is LQKENI. V lost 8 bases and J lost 5, with 15 bases in between. The CDR3 nucleotides read TGTGCCAGCCGTAGCTTGGATGGGGAGACCCAGTACTTC. Its protein is CASRSLDGETQYF.

The chain links TRBV5-1 to TRBJ2-1; D may be TRBD1 (5 bases). The germline V gene encodes CDR1 SGHRS and CDR2 YFSETQ. The CDR3 totals 11 residues. V shed 4 bases and J shed 7 bases, with 6 bases lying between them. CDR3 region: CASSQGNEQFF. CDR3 DNA sequence: TGCGCCAGCAGCCAGGGAAATGAGCAGTTCTTC.

This chain joins TRBV29-1 and TRBJ2-7; 10 bases map to TRBD1. There are 13 residues in the CDR3. From germline, CDR1 is SQVTM and CDR2 ANQGSEA. With V trimmed by 2 bases and J by 5 bases, 3 bases remained unmatched. The CDR3 spells CSVETGTGDEQYF. The CDR3 bases are TGCAGCGTTGAAACGGGGACAGGGGACGAGCAGTACTTC.